Below, 21 T cell receptor beta chains from the same sample are listed, as sequenced in a study of cytomegalovirus exposure and HLA in healthy donors. PCR involved 60 Vbeta and 13 Jbeta primers. The data were produced by immunoSEQ multiplex PCR, yet TCRdb's version contains in-frame clones alone and is incomplete. The data show roughly 120,000 clones, 70% to 90% seen once. Sample: PBMCs. Receptors originate from a man aged 35-49 years in good health and CMV-seronegative.

The chain recombines TRBV30 with TRBJ1-2; D remains unclear. Trimming cost V 3 bases and J 3 bases, with 5 bases left between them. The CDR3 length is 11 residues. Germline-derived CDR1 and CDR2 are GTSNPN and SVGIG (reference sequence). The CDR3 region is CAWRRDYGYTF. In DNA form, the CDR3 reads TGTGCCTGGAGGCGGGACTATGGCTACACCTTC.

This chain joins TRBV7-9 and TRBJ2-2; no firm D call. In germline, CDR1 is SEHNR, CDR2 FQNEAQ (reference sequence). Between the trimmed V and J ends, which lost 5 bases and 6 bases, there was a span of 7 bases. The CDR3 totals 12 residues. The CDR3 bases are TGTGCCAGCAGCCCCATTCCCGGGGAGCTGTTTTTT. This encodes CASSPIPGELFF.

J is TRBJ2-7 and V is TRBV7-2, with 14 bases identical to TRBD2. This CDR3 is 15 amino acids long. Looked up from germline, CDR1 is SGHTA and CDR2 is FQGNSA. Trimming removed 5 bases from V and 7 bases from J; junction bases left unmatched: 7. The CDR3 DNA sequence: TGTGCCAGCAGCGCCCGACTAGCGGGGGGGCGTGAGCAGTACTTC. This codes for CASSARLAGGREQYF.

The chain uses TRBV2 and TRBJ1-4; TRBD1 agrees at 11 bases. The V and J ends lost 11 bases and 8 bases, in that order; junction bases with no gene match: 7. The CDR3 runs to 13 residues. Germline loops: CDR1 SNHLY, CDR2 FYNNEI. The CDR3 coding sequence is TGTGCCTCTTCCGGGACAGGGGGGGAAAAACTGTTTTTT. It translates to CASSGTGGEKLFF.

This chain connects TRBV7-2 to TRBJ1-4; TRBD1 agrees at 7 bases. The CDR3 sequence is 15 residues long. Germline assignment: CDR1 SGHTA and CDR2 FQGNSA. J gave up 5 bases and V 5 bases, and 8 bases lay outside the gene matches. The CDR3 reads CASSPQTGQNEKLFF. Here the CDR3 DNA reads TGTGCCAGCAGCCCACAAACGGGACAGAATGAAAAACTGTTTTTT.

The chain has TRBV10-3 and TRBJ2-5; tentatively, D is TRBD1 (6 bases). The CDR3 sequence is 15 residues long. The ends were cut back, 0 bases at V and 5 bases at J, with 13 bases in the middle. Germline V gene lookup returns CDR1 ENHRY and CDR2 SYGVKD. This CDR3 reads CAISESTGIGETQYF. CDR3 nucleotides: TGTGCCATCAGTGAGTCTACAGGGATCGGCGAGACCCAGTACTTC.

J is TRBJ1-5 and V is TRBV6-5; 9 bases are shared with TRBD1. CDR1 and CDR2 (germline): MNHEY, SVGAGI. Trimming took 5 bases from V and 6 from J; bases not matched to a gene: 2. This CDR3 has 13 residues. CDR3 nucleotide sequence: TGTGCCAGCAGTCGGGACAGGGTTCAGCCCCAGCATTTT. Amino acids: CASSRDRVQPQHF.

The rearrangement links TRBV5-1 to TRBJ1-2, with 9 bases fitting TRBD1. This CDR3 has 17 residues. Germline trimming cut 2 bases from V and 5 bases from J; bases unmatched to any gene: 13. The germline V gene encodes CDR1 SGHRS and CDR2 YFSETQ. The CDR3 is CASSLKSGTGPQYGYTF. For the CDR3, the DNA is TGCGCCAGCAGCTTAAAATCCGGGACAGGGCCCCAATATGGCTACACCTTC.

V is TRBV11-2 and J is TRBJ1-3; D unresolved. CDR3 length: 13 amino acids. The V end lost 0 bases, the J end lost 4 bases, and 4 bases lay between the germline ends. The germline gives CDR1 SGHAT, CDR2 FQNNGV. CDR3 amino acids: CASSLDRGNTIYF. In nucleotides, the CDR3 is TGTGCCAGCAGCTTAGACAGGGGAAACACCATATATTTT.

This clone is a singleton in its sample. The CDR3 DNA reads as TGCGCCAGCAGCCTGGTGGCTGGTGGTTTGGCGGGGAGGAGAGATACGCAGTATTTT. This encodes CASSLVAGGLAGRRDTQYF. The chain has TRBV5-1 and TRBJ2-3; possible D gene TRBD2, 6 bases. This CDR3 is 19 amino acids long. Trimming cost V 4 bases and J 5 bases, with 29 bases left between them. CDR1 is SGHRS and CDR2 is YFSETQ in the germline V gene.

CDR3 sequence: CASSLLAEETQYF. CDR3 DNA: TGTGCCAGCAGCTTACTAGCGGAAGAGACCCAGTACTTC. The J gene is TRBJ2-5, the V gene TRBV5-6; 8 positions agree with TRBD2. The trim removed 2 bases at V and 3 bases at J, leaving 0 bases unmatched. The CDR3 consists of 13 residues. Germline loops: CDR1 SGHDT, CDR2 YYEEEE.

This chain uses TRBV30 with TRBJ1-1, with no clear D. Germline CDR1 GTSNPN, CDR2 SVGIG (reference sequence). The CDR3 is 11 amino acids. Deletions cut 2 bases from V and 2 bases from J, with 3 bases between. DNA of the CDR3: TGTGCCTGGAGTCTAAACACTGAAGCTTTCTTT. Translated: CAWSLNTEAFF.

CDR3 in DNA: TGTGCCAGCAGCCAAATGGGAGGGGTAGAGACCCAGTACTTC. Protein product: CASSQMGGVETQYF. The chain joins TRBV7-7 to TRBJ2-5; TRBD2 aligns across 7 bases. Trimming at V came to 5 bases and at J to 4 bases, leaving 7 bases not matched to a gene. This CDR3 is built from 14 residues. Germline loops: CDR1 SSHAT, CDR2 FNYEAQ (reference sequence). Full variable domain (outside the CDR3, taken from reference TRBV7-7 and TRBJ2-5): GAGVSQSPRYKVTKRGQDVTLRCDPISSHATLYWYQQALGQGPEFLTYFNYEAQPDKSGLPSDRFSAERPEGSISTLTIQRTEQRDSAMYRCASSQMGGVETQYFGPGTRLLVL.

The J gene is TRBJ1-1, the V gene TRBV19, with 11 bases matching TRBD1. Looked up from germline, CDR1 is LNHDA and CDR2 is SQIVND (reference sequence). Germline trimming cut 6 bases from V and 6 bases from J; bases unmatched to any gene: 6. The CDR3 has 14 residues. The DNA for the CDR3 is TGTGCCAGTAGCGGGACAGGGGGGGCTTCTGAAGCTTTCTTT. It translates to CASSGTGGASEAFF.

This rearrangement joins TRBV5-1 to TRBJ1-2, with D perhaps matching TRBD1 (6 bases). The CDR3 extends over 15 amino acids. Trimming shortened V by 4 bases and J by 4 bases, and 17 bases separated the two germline ends. In germline, CDR1 is SGHRS, CDR2 YFSETQ. The CDR3 sequence: CASSPQTGNTYGYTF. For the CDR3, the DNA is TGCGCCAGCAGCCCCCAAACAGGGAATACCTATGGCTACACCTTC.

This clone was observed a handful of times. Other DNA sequences within the sample encode an identical CDR3. This sequence joins TRBV6-5 and TRBJ2-1, with D possibly matching TRBD2 (5 bases). The CDR3 is 15 residues long. The V gene's germline CDR1 is MNHEY and CDR2 SVGAGI. V dropped 0 bases and J dropped 4 bases, with 10 bases sitting between them. The chain's CDR3 is CASSYSGRGYNEQFF. As DNA, the CDR3 is TGTGCCAGCAGTTACTCGGGTCGGGGTTACAATGAGCAGTTCTTC.

This rearrangement joins TRBV13 to TRBJ1-1, with 10 bases aligning to TRBD1. Germline trimming cut 4 bases from V and 0 bases from J; bases unmatched to any gene: 8. The CDR3 contains 17 residues. Germline-derived CDR1 and CDR2 are PRHDT and FYEKMQ (reference sequence). CDR3 amino acids: CASSSRPGTGVNTEAFF. The CDR3 region has the DNA TGTGCCAGCAGCTCCCGTCCGGGGACAGGGGTGAACACTGAAGCTTTCTTT. Using reference TRBV13 and TRBJ1-1 for the parts outside the CDR3, the full variable domain is AAGVIQSPRHLIKEKRETATLKCYPIPRHDTVYWYQQGPGQDPQFLISFYEKMQSDKGSIPDRFSAQQFSDYHSELNMSSLELGDSALYFCASSSRPGTGVNTEAFFGQGTRLTVV.

This chain connects TRBV29-1 to TRBJ1-2; the match to TRBD1 covers 7 bases. Unmatched junction bases numbered 13, after V lost 7 bases and J lost 8 bases. The CDR3 sequence is 13 residues long. Germline V gives CDR1 SQVTM, CDR2 ANQGSEA. The CDR3 DNA reads as TGCAGCGGCCAAGATCAGGGGGGCTTGGGCTACACCTTC. This encodes CSGQDQGGLGYTF.

The V call is TRBV19, the J call TRBJ2-2; weak D call: TRBD1 (6 bases). Deletions cut 7 bases from V and 0 bases from J, with 9 bases between. This CDR3 region has 14 residues. Germline CDR1 is LNHDA and CDR2 is SQIVND (reference sequence). The CDR3 region has the DNA TGTGCCAGTAAGGGGGAAACGAACACCGGGGAGCTGTTTTTT. Amino acids: CASKGETNTGELFF.

This clone was detected only a few times. V is TRBV5-1 and J is TRBJ1-2, with unresolved D. Germline V gives CDR1 SGHRS, CDR2 YFSETQ. The CDR3 spans 13 residues. V was trimmed by 2 bases and J by 4 bases, leaving 9 bases between them. CDR3 protein: CASSFLGRYGYTF. DNA for the CDR3: TGCGCCAGCAGCTTTCTCGGTCGCTATGGCTACACCTTC.

V gene TRBV13 combines with J gene TRBJ2-1; the match to TRBD2 covers 14 bases. Germline assignment: CDR1 PRHDT and CDR2 FYEKMQ (reference sequence). J lost 8 bases, V lost 4 bases, and 7 bases had no gene match. The CDR3 sequence is 16 residues long. CDR3 sequence reads: CASSSPGLAGGDEQFF. The CDR3 DNA reads TGTGCCAGCAGCTCGCCTGGACTAGCGGGGGGCGATGAGCAGTTCTTC.